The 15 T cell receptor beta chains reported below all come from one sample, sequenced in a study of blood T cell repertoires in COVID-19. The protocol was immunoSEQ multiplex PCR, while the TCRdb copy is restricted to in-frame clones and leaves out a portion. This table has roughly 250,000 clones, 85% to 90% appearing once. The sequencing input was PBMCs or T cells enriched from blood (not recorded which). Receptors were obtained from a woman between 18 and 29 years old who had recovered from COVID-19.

Written as DNA, the CDR3 is TGTGCCAGCTCACAATCCGGGGGGGGATACGAGCAGTACTTC. Translating it yields CASSQSGGGYEQYF. The rearrangement joins TRBV18 to TRBJ2-7; 8 positions agree with TRBD2. CDR1 is KGHSH and CDR2 is LQKENI in the germline V gene. With 4 bases clipped from V and 4 bases from J, the junction kept 6 bases outside the gene matches. There are 14 residues in the CDR3. The full variable domain, with the rest looked up from reference TRBV18 and TRBJ2-7, is NAGVMQNPRHLVRRRGQEARLRCSPMKGHSHVYWYRQLPEEGLKFMVYLQKENIIDESGMPKERFSAEFPKEGPSILRIQQVVRGDSAAYFCASSQSGGGYEQYFGPGTRLTVT.

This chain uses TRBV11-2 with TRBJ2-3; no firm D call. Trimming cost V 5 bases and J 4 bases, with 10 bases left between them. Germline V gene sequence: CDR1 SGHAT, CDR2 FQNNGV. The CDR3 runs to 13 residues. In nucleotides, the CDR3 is TGTGCCAGCAGCCTAAGTAGAGCAGATACGCAGTATTTT. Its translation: CASSLSRADTQYF.

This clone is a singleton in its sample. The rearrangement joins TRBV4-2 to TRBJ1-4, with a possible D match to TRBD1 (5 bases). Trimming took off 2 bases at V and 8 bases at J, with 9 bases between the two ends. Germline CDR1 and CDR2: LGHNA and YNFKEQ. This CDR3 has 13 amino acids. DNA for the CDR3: TGTGCCAGCAGCCAAAGGGGCCAGGAAAAACTGTTTTTT. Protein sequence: CASSQRGQEKLFF.

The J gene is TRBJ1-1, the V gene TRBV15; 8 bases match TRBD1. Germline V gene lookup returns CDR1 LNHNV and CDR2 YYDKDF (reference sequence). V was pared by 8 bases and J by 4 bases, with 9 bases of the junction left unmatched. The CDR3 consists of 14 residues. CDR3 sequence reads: CATRRTGSATEAFF. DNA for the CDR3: TGTGCCACCCGCCGGACAGGGTCGGCCACTGAAGCTTTCTTT.

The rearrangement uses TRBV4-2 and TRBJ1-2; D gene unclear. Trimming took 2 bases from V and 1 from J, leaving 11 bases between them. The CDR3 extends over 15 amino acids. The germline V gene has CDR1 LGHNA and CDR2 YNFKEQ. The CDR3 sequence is CASSQIEGYNYGYTF. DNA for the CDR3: TGTGCCAGCAGCCAAATAGAGGGTTATAACTATGGCTACACCTTC.

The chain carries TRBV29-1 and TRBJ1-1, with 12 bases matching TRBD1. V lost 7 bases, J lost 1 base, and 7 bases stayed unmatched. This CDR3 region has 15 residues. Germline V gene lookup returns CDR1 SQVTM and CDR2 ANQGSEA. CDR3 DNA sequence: TGCAGCGGCGGGGACAGGGGGCGAGGGAACACTGAAGCTTTCTTT. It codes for CSGGDRGRGNTEAFF.

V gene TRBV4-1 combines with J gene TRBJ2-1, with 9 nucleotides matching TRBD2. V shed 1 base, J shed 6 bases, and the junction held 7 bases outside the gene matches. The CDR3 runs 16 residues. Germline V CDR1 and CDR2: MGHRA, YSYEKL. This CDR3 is CASSQAGGGAGNEQFF. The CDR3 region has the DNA TGCGCCAGCAGCCAAGCTGGCGGGGGGGCCGGCAATGAGCAGTTCTTC.

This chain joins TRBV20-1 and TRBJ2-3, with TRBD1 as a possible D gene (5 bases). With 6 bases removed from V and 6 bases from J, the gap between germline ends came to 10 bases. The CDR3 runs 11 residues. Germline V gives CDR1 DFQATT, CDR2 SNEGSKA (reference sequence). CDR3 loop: CSADRPDTQYF. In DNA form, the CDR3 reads TGCAGTGCCGACAGACCCGATACGCAGTATTTT.

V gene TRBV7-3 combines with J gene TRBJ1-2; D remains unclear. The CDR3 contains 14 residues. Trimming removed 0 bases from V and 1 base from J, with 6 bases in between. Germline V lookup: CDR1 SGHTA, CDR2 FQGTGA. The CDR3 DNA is TGTGCCAGCAGCTTAACGGCTGATAACTATGGCTACACCTTC. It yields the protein CASSLTADNYGYTF.

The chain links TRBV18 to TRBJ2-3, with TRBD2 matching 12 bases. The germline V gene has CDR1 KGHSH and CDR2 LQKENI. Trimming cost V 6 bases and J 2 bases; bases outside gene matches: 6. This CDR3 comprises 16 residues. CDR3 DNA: TGTGCCAGCTCCCCTACTAGCGGGGGGAACACAGATACGCAGTATTTT. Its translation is CASSPTSGGNTDTQYF.

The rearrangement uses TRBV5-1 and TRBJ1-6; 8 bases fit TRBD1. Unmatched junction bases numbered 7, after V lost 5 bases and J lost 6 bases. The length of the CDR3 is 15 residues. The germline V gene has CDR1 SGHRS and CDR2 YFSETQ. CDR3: CASRDDRGPNSPLHF. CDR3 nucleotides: TGCGCCAGCAGAGACGACAGGGGACCTAATTCACCCCTCCACTTT.

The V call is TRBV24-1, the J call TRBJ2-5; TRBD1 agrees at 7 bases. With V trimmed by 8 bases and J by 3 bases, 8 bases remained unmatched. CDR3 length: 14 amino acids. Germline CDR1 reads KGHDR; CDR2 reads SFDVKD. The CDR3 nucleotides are TGTGCCACCAAAAAAGGGGGCCCTGAAGAGACCCAGTACTTC. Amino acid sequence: CATKKGGPEETQYF.

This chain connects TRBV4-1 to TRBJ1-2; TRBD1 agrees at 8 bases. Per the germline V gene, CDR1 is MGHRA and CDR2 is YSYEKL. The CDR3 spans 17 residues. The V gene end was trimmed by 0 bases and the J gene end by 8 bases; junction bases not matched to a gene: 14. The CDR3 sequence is CASSQDSFGRTGPGYTF. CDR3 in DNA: TGCGCCAGCAGCCAAGATTCCTTTGGTCGGACAGGGCCCGGCTACACCTTC.

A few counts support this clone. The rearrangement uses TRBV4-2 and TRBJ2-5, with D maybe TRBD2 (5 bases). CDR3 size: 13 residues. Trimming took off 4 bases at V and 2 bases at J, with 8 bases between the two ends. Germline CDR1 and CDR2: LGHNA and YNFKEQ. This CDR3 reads CASSLGVQETQYF. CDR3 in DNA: TGTGCCAGCAGCCTCGGGGTGCAAGAGACCCAGTACTTC.

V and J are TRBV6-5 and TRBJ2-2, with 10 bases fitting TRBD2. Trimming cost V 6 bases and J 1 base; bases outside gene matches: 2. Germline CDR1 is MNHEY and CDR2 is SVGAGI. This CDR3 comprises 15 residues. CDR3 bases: TGTGCCAGCAGAGTAGCGGGGGGGAACACCGGGGAGCTGTTTTTT. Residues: CASRVAGGNTGELFF.